The T cell receptor (beta chain) described here comes from a study of cytomegalovirus exposure and HLA in healthy donors. Germline V gene data show CDR1 as MDHEN and CDR2 as SYDVKM. V lost 2 bases and J lost 8, with 16 bases in between. The CDR3 loop spans 15 amino acids. PCR amplification relied on 60 Vbeta primers (plus 13 Jbeta primers). Clones were read by immunoSEQ multiplex PCR, and TCRdb kept only the in-frame ones, dropping some. The sample lists 90,000 to 150,000 clones; roughly four fifths were seen once. Study observations and caveats: TCR association rates varied by HLA locus in a later analysis, with DRB1 highest and HLA-C lowest. V- and J-gene trimming of TCR beta was linked (in a later analysis) to a missense DCLRE1C variant. A reported reduction in N-insertions relative to the roughly 700-donor mean was seen in an Asian-associated ancestry cluster in a later analysis.

About this clone itself: What it binds is unknown.

The chain has TRBV28 and TRBJ2-1, with D perhaps matching TRBD1 (5 bases). The sample was PBMCs. This receptor was obtained from a young woman in good health and CMV-seropositive. CDR3 in DNA: TGTGCCAGCAGTTTACAGGGCATCCGTGGGGATGAGCAGTTCTTC. Translating gives CASSLQGIRGDEQFF.